This TCR beta chain was sequenced during a study of blood T cell repertoires in COVID-19. Study at large: COVID-19 samples from acute and convalescent phases originated in the United States, Italy and Spain.

Germline V CDR1 and CDR2: MNHEY, SVGEGT. This CDR3 has 14 residues. Trimming removed 0 bases from V and 8 bases from J, with 13 bases in between. Assay: immunoSEQ multiplex PCR; the TCRdb copy retains only in-frame clones and omits some. This sample has about 150,000 clones; roughly four fifths occur once, and the top ten carry around 9.9%. The receptor's source is a man aged 65 to 79 with active or convalescent COVID-19. Material: peripheral blood. The chain combines TRBV6-2 or TRBV6-3 with TRBJ1-1; tentative D call: TRBD1 (5 bases). The CDR3 coding sequence is TGTGCCAGCAGTTACTCCCGCCCCTCAGGGGAAGCTTTCTTT. Protein product: CASSYSRPSGEAFF.